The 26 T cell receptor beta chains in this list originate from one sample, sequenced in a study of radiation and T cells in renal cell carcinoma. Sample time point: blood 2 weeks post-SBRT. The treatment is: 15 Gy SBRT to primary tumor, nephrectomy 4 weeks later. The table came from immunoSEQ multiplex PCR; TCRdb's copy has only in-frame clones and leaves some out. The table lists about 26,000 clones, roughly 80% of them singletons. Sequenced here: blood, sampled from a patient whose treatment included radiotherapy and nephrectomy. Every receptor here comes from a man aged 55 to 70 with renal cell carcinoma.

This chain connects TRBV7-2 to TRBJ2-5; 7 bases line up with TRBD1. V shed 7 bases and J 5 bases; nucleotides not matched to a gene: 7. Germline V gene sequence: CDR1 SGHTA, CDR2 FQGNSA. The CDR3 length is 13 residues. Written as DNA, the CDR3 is TGTGCCAGCAACTTCGGGACAGAGGAGACCCAGTACTTC. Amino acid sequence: CASNFGTEETQYF. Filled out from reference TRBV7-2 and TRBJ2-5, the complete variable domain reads GAGVSQSPSNKVTEKGKDVELRCDPISGHTALYWYRQSLGQGLEFLIYFQGNSAPDKSGLPSDRFSAERTGGSVSTLTIQRTQQEDSAVYLCASNFGTEETQYFGPGTRLLVL.

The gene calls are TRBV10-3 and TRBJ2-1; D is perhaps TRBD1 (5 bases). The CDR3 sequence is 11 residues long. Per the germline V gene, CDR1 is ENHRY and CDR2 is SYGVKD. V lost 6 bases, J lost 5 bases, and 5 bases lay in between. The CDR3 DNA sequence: TGTGCCATCAGACAGGACAATGAGCAGTTCTTC. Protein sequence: CAIRQDNEQFF.

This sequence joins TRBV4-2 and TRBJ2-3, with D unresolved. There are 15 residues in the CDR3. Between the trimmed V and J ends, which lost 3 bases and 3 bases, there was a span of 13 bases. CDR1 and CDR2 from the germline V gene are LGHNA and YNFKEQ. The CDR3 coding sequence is TGTGCCAGCAGCCAGTTACGTCCCAGGACAGATACGCAGTATTTT. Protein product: CASSQLRPRTDTQYF.

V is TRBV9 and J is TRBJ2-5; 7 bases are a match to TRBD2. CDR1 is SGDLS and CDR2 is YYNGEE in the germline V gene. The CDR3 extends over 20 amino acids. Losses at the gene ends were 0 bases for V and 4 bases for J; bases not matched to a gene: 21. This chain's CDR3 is CASSVGWRQAGLVRGETQYF. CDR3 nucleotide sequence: TGTGCCAGCAGCGTAGGATGGCGGCAAGCGGGGCTCGTACGGGGAGAGACCCAGTACTTC. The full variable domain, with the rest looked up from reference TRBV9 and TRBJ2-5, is DSGVTQTPKHLITATGQRVTLRCSPRSGDLSVYWYQQSLDQGLQFLIQYYNGEERAKGNILERFSAQQFPDLHSELNLSSLELGDSALYFCASSVGWRQAGLVRGETQYFGPGTRLLVL.

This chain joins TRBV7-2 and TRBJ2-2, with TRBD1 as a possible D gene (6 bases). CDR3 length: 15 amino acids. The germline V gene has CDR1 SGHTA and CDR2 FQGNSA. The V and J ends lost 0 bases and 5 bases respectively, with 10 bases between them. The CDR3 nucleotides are TGTGCCAGCAGCTTAGCGACAGGCCGTACCGGGGAGCTGTTTTTT. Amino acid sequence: CASSLATGRTGELFF. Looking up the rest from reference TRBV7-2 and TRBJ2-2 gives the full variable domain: GAGVSQSPSNKVTEKGKDVELRCDPISGHTALYWYRQSLGQGLEFLIYFQGNSAPDKSGLPSDRFSAERTGGSVSTLTIQRTQQEDSAVYLCASSLATGRTGELFFGEGSRLTVL.

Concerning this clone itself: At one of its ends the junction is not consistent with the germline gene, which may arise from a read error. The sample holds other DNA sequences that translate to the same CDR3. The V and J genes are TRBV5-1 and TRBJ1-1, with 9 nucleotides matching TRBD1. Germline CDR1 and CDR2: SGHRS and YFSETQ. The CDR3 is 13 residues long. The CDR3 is CASSLGQGEGAFF. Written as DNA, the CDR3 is TGTGCCAGCAGCTTGGGACAGGGAGAGGGCGCTTTCTTT.

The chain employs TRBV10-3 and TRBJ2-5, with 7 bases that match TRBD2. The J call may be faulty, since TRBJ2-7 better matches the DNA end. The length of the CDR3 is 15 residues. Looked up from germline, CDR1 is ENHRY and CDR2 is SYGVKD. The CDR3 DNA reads TGTGCCATCCGGGAAGGCGGGAGTTCGAGATACGAGCAGTACTTC. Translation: CAIREGGSSRYEQYF.

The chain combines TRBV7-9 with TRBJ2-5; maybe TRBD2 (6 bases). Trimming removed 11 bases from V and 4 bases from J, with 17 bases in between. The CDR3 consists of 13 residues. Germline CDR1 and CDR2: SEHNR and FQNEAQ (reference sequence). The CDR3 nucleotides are TGTGCCGCCAGGAGGGAGGCGGCAGAGACCCAGTACTTC. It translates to CAARREAAETQYF.

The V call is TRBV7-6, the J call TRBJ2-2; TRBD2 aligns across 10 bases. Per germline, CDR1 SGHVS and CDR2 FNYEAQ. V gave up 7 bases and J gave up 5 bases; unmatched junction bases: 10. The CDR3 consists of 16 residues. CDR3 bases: TGTGCCAGCATCCTCCGAGGTAGCGGGGGGACCGGGGAGCTGTTTTTT. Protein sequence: CASILRGSGGTGELFF.

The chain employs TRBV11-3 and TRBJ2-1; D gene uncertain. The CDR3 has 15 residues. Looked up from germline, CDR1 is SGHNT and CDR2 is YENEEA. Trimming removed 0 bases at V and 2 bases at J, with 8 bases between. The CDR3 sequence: CASSLEGTPYNEQFF. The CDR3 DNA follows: TGTGCCAGCAGCTTAGAAGGCACCCCCTACAATGAGCAGTTCTTC.

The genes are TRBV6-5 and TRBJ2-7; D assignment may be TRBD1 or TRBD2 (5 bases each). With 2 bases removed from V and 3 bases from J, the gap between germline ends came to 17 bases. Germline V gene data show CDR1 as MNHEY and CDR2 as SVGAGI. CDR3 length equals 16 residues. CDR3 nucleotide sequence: TGTGCCAGCAGTTACGCCGGGACCCGAGGCAGCTACGAGCAGTACTTC. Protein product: CASSYAGTRGSYEQYF.

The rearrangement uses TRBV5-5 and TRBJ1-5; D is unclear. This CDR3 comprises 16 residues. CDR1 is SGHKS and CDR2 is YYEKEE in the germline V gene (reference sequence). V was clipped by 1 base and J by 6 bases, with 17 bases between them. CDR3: CASSLRPISESQPQHF. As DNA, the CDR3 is TGTGCCAGCAGCTTGAGACCCATATCCGAGAGTCAGCCCCAGCATTTT.

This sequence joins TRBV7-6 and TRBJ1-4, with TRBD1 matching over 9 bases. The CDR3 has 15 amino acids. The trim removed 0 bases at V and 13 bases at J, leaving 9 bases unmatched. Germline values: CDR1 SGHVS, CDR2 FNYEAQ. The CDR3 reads CASSLAAFGTGRLFF. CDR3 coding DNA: TGTGCCAGCAGCTTAGCAGCCTTCGGGACAGGGCGACTGTTTTTT. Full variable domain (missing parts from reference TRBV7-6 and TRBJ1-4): GAGVSQSPRYKVTKRGQDVALRCDPISGHVSLYWYRQALGQGPEFLTYFNYEAQQDKSGLPNDRFSAERPEGSISTLTIQRTEQRDSAMYRCASSLAAFGTGRLFFGSGTQLSVL.

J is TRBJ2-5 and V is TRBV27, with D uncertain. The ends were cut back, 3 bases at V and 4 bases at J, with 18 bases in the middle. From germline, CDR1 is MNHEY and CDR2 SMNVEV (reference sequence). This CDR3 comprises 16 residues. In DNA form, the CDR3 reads TGTGCCAGCAGTTTGCTTACGACTGGTGGGCCAGAGACCCAGTACTTC. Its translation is CASSLLTTGGPETQYF.

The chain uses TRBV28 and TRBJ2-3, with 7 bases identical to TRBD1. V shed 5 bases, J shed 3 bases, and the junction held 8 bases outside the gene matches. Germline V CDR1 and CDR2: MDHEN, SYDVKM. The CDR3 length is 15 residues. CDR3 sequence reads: CASSRDRVGTDTQYF. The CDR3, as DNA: TGTGCCAGCAGTCGAGACAGGGTGGGGACAGATACGCAGTATTTT.

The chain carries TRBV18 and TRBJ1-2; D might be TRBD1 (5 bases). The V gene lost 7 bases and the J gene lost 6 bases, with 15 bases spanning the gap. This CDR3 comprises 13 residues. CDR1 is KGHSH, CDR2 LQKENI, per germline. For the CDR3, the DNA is TGTGCCAGCTTCCGCCCCGGGACTGATGGCTACACCTTC. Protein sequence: CASFRPGTDGYTF. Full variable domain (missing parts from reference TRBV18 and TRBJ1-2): NAGVMQNPRHLVRRRGQEARLRCSPMKGHSHVYWYRQLPEEGLKFMVYLQKENIIDESGMPKERFSAEFPKEGPSILRIQQVVRGDSAAYFCASFRPGTDGYTFGSGTRLTVV.

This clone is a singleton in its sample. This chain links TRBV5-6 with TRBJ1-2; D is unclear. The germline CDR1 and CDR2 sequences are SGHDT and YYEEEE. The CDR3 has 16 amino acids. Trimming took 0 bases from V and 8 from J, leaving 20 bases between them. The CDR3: CASSLALDPWTGGYTF. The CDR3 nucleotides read TGTGCCAGCAGCTTGGCCCTGGACCCCTGGACCGGGGGCTACACCTTC.

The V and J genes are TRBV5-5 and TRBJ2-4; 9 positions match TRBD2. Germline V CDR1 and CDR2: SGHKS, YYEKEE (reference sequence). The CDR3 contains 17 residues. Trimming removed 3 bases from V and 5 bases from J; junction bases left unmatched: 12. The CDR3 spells CASSWIWAGGPQNIQYF. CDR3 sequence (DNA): TGTGCCAGCAGCTGGATATGGGCGGGAGGGCCACAAAACATTCAGTACTTC.

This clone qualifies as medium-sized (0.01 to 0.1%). The DNA for the CDR3 is TGTGCCAGCAGCCGTCGACTAGCAGCCGCCTACGAGCAGTACTTC. It codes for CASSRRLAAAYEQYF. The V call is TRBV7-9, the J call TRBJ2-7; TRBD2 matches at 7 bases. Unmatched junction bases numbered 9, after V lost 5 bases and J lost 2 bases. The CDR3 consists of 15 residues. Germline CDR1 reads SEHNR; CDR2 reads FQNEAQ (reference sequence).

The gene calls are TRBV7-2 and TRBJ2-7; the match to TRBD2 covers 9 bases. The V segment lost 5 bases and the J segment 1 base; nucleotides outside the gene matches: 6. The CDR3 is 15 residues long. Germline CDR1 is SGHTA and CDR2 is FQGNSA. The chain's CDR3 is CASSPYSGSSYEQYF. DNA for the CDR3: TGTGCCAGCAGCCCGTATAGCGGGAGTTCCTACGAGCAGTACTTC.

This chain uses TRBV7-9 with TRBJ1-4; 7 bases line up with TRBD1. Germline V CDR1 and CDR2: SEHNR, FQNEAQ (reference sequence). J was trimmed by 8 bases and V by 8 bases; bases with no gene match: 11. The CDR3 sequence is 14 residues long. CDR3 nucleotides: TGTGCCAGCGGGGATACAGGGGTGGGGGAAAAACTGTTTTTT. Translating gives CASGDTGVGEKLFF.

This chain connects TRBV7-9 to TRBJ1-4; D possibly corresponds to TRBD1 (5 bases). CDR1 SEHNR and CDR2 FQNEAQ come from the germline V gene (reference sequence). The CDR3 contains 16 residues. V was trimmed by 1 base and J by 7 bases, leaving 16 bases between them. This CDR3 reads CASSLGSQARFEKLFF. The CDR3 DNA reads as TGTGCCAGCAGCTTAGGCTCACAGGCCAGATTTGAAAAACTGTTTTTT.

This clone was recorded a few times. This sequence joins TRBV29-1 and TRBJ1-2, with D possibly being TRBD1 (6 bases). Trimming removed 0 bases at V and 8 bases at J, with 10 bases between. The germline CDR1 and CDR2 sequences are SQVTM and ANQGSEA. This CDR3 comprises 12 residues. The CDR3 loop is CSVEDRGRGYTF. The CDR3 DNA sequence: TGCAGCGTTGAAGACAGGGGTCGGGGCTACACCTTC.

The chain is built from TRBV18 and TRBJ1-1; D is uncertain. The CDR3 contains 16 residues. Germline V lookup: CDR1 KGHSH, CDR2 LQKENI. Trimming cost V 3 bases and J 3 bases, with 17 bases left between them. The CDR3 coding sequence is TGTGCCAGCTCACCTTTTGGCGGGGAGATTCACACTGAAGCTTTCTTT. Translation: CASSPFGGEIHTEAFF.

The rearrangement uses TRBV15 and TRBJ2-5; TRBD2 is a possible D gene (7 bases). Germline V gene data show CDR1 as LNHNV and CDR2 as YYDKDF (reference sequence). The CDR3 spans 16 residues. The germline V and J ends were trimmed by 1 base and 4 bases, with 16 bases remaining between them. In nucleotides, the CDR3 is TGTGCCACCAGCAGAGTAGGGGGAGTAGCGGGAGAGACCCAGTACTTC. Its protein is CATSRVGGVAGETQYF.

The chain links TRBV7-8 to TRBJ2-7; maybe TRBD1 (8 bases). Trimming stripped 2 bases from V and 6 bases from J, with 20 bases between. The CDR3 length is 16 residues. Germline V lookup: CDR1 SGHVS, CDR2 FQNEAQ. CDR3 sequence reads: CASSLTTGGRAGEQYF. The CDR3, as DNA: TGTGCCAGCAGCTTAACCACAGGGGGGAGGGCTGGCGAGCAGTACTTC.